Listed below are T cell receptor beta chains from one sample, sequenced in a study of blood T cell repertoires in COVID-19. The method was immunoSEQ multiplex PCR; TCRdb's version includes in-frame clones alone and lacks a portion of them. This sample carries 250,000 or so clones, around nine tenths of them seen once, and the ten largest clones take roughly 2.5%. Sequencing was done on a sample of peripheral blood. These receptors originate from a woman aged 60-70 years with acute or convalescent COVID-19. CDR3s leave out the opening cysteine and the closing phenylalanine or tryptophan. Each record gives: V gene, J gene, CDR3 protein.

v_call: TRBV21-1
j_call: TRBJ1-5
cdr3_aa: ASSKNRGSNQPQH

v_call: TRBV6-6
j_call: TRBJ2-6
cdr3_aa: AAQWGSSGANVLT

v_call: TRBV19
j_call: TRBJ1-6
cdr3_aa: ASGTGGNSPLH

v_call: TRBV18
j_call: TRBJ1-1
cdr3_aa: ASSPGHMTMNTEAF

v_call: TRBV27
j_call: TRBJ2-4
cdr3_aa: ASRTGKAKNIQY

v_call: TRBV5-4
j_call: TRBJ2-5
cdr3_aa: ASRHGTRALETQY

v_call: TRBV6-1
j_call: TRBJ2-2
cdr3_aa: ASSAEGTKNTGELF

v_call: TRBV5-1
j_call: TRBJ1-4
cdr3_aa: ASSEGTSGFNEKLF

v_call: TRBV5-1
j_call: TRBJ1-6
cdr3_aa: ASSFTRTEINSPLH

v_call: TRBV7-2
j_call: TRBJ1-1
cdr3_aa: ASSSHRGQAF

v_call: TRBV30
j_call: TRBJ2-2
cdr3_aa: AWRPGQPGDGELF

v_call: TRBV19
j_call: TRBJ1-1
cdr3_aa: ASSGDRGQYTEAF

v_call: TRBV7-9
j_call: TRBJ1-4
cdr3_aa: ASSFFSGGRTVSNEKLF

v_call: TRBV6-6
j_call: TRBJ2-7
cdr3_aa: ASSSSGDEQY

v_call: TRBV9
j_call: TRBJ1-2
cdr3_aa: ASSVGGTDANYGYT

v_call: TRBV19
j_call: TRBJ2-1
cdr3_aa: ATVTGTGGKYEQF